A single sample is the source of the 24 T cell receptor beta chains below, sequenced in a study of spatial heterogeneity in lung cancer. Antigens for these TCRs are unknown. Study observations and caveats: Mutation counts in tumors were tracked by counts of expanded intratumoral alpha and beta TCRs.

Time point meaning: sample taken at primary tumor resection. From the 5' RACE reads, TCRdb called clonotypes with MiXCR, one entry per CDR3 protein. The top ten clones hold roughly 9.6% of a sample with some 7,800 distinct CDR3 sequences, 12% of them seen once. Source: lung tumor tissue, taken at surgery. The receptors shown here come from a male donor with early-stage non-small cell lung cancer.

The table lists this clonotype with many counts. This beta chain is an off-target read within a library intended for alpha chains, so its frequency means little. This chain uses TRBV20-1 with TRBJ2-1, with 11 bases lining up with TRBD2. Germline CDR1 is DFQATT and CDR2 is SNEGSKA (reference sequence). V lost 5 bases to trimming and J lost 2 bases; unmatched junction nucleotides: 2. The CDR3 length is 14 residues. The CDR3 coding sequence is TGCAGTGCTCTTAGCGGGAGGGCCTACAATGAGCAGTTCTTC. Translated: CSALSGRAYNEQFF.

This clonotype was detected many times. A library made for alpha chains picked up this beta chain off target, so its size means little. This sequence joins TRBV18 and TRBJ2-5; a weak D match, TRBD1 (6 bases). CDR1 is KGHSH and CDR2 is LQKENI in the germline V gene. This CDR3 comprises 14 residues. V shed 5 bases and J shed 4 bases, with 14 bases lying between them. CDR3 in amino acids: CASSSGVARETQYF. As DNA, the CDR3 is TGTGCCAGCTCATCAGGGGTGGCAAGAGAGACCCAGTACTTC.

This clonotype was found many times. This beta chain represents an off-target read in a library built for alpha chains; its size is of limited meaning. The V gene is TRBV12-3 or TRBV12-4, the J gene TRBJ2-3; D is ambiguous. Between the trimmed V and J ends, which lost 4 bases and 3 bases, there was a span of 17 bases. CDR3 length: 16 residues. The CDR3 reads CASSSGLGSRTDTQYF. DNA of the CDR3: TGTGCCAGCAGTTCAGGTCTAGGTTCTAGGACAGATACGCAGTATTTT.

This clonotype is medium-sized. This beta chain came through as a stray read in a library set up for alpha chains, and its size says little. The rearrangement uses TRBV5-1 and TRBJ2-5, with TRBD2 matching over 8 bases. The germline V gene encodes CDR1 SGHRS and CDR2 YFSETQ. Germline trimming cut 3 bases from V and 0 bases from J; bases unmatched to any gene: 7. The CDR3 length is 16 residues. The CDR3 coding sequence is TGCGCCAGCAGCTCAAGCGGGAGAGCAGACCAAGAGACCCAGTACTTC. Translation: CASSSSGRADQETQYF.

This clonotype is categorized as medium-sized (0.01 to 0.1%). Since the library was made to target alpha chains, this beta chain is a stray read and its abundance is not meaningful. The chain is built from TRBV4-3 and TRBJ2-2, with D perhaps matching TRBD1 (6 bases). The CDR3 is made up of 15 amino acids. Germline V lookup: CDR1 LGHNA, CDR2 YSLEER. Trimming pared 0 bases from V and 5 bases from J, leaving 10 bases between. The CDR3: CASSQDYRVTGELFF. In DNA, the CDR3 is TGCGCCAGCAGCCAAGATTACAGGGTTACCGGGGAGCTGTTTTTT.

Many counts were recorded for this clonotype. The library was prepared for alpha chains; this beta chain is a stray read, so its frequency means little. The J gene is TRBJ2-2, the V gene TRBV12-3 or TRBV12-4, with TRBD1 matching 10 bases. Trimming took 9 bases from V and 4 from J; bases not matched to a gene: 2. CDR3 size: 13 residues. CDR3 protein: CASGQGVTGELFF. Written as DNA, the CDR3 is TGTGCCAGTGGACAGGGGGTCACCGGGGAGCTGTTTTTT.

This clonotype has a count of ten or more. This beta chain is a stray read from a library made for alpha chains; its abundance is not meaningful. The CDR3 nucleotides read TGTGCCAGCAGCCAAGATCCATCGAGTGAAAAACTGTTTTTT. It yields the protein CASSQDPSSEKLFF. This chain links TRBV3-1 with TRBJ1-4; D remains unclear. This CDR3 has 14 residues. V was pared by 0 bases and J by 7 bases, with 9 bases between. Per germline, CDR1 LGHDT and CDR2 YNNKEL (reference sequence).

This clonotype is labeled as medium-sized. This beta chain turned up in a library designed for alpha chains; as an off-target read, its abundance says little. The V and J genes are TRBV24-1 and TRBJ2-1, with 15 bases aligning to TRBD2. V dropped 1 base and J dropped 6; count of bases not matched to a gene: 3. The germline V gene encodes CDR1 KGHDR and CDR2 SFDVKD. The CDR3 covers 17 residues. CDR3 nucleotides: TGTGCCACCAGTGATTTACGGACTAGCGGGAGGGCCAATGAGCAGTTCTTC. Residues: CATSDLRTSGRANEQFF.

This clonotype is deemed medium-sized. Being off target in a library aimed at alpha chains, this beta chain has a size of little meaning. The chain has TRBV10-3 and TRBJ2-3; D is uncertain. The CDR3 runs 11 residues. Germline values: CDR1 ENHRY, CDR2 SYGVKD. Trimming pared 8 bases from V and 2 bases from J, leaving 5 bases between. The CDR3 DNA follows: TGTGCCATCTCGACCACAGATACGCAGTATTTT. Its protein product is CAISTTDTQYF.

This clonotype has just a few counts. Within a library made for alpha chains, this beta chain is off target, and its count is uninformative. The chain joins TRBV24-1 to TRBJ2-3, with 8 bases that match TRBD1. Trimming removed 4 bases from V and 4 bases from J; junction bases left unmatched: 6. The CDR3 extends over 15 amino acids. Germline assignment: CDR1 KGHDR and CDR2 SFDVKD. The CDR3 DNA sequence: TGTGCCACCAGTGACAGCGGACAGGGATCAGATACGCAGTATTTT. It yields the protein CATSDSGQGSDTQYF.

This clonotype showed up just a few times. This beta chain was picked up by a library intended for alpha chains and is off target, so its count carries little meaning. J is TRBJ2-3 and V is TRBV20-1; TRBD2 agrees at 9 bases. The CDR3 contains 15 residues. Germline assignment: CDR1 DFQATT and CDR2 SNEGSKA (reference sequence). V lost 3 bases to trimming and J lost 2 bases; unmatched junction nucleotides: 6. The CDR3 spells CSASSLAGTTDTQYF. For the CDR3, the DNA is TGCAGTGCTAGCTCTCTAGCGGGAACCACAGATACGCAGTATTTT.

This clonotype was seen a handful of times. Being off target in a library aimed at alpha chains, this beta chain has a size of little meaning. The rearrangement uses TRBV29-1 and TRBJ2-5, with 9 positions matching TRBD2. The CDR3 contains 15 residues. Germline CDR1 SQVTM, CDR2 ANQGSEA. The junction had 6 bases not matched to a gene; V was cut back by 3 bases and J by 1 base. CDR3 protein: CSVDVLAGLQETQYF. In DNA, the CDR3 is TGCAGCGTTGATGTCCTAGCGGGGCTCCAAGAGACCCAGTACTTC.

This clonotype was counted ten times or more. This beta chain is a stray read from a library made for alpha chains; its abundance is not meaningful. The rearrangement uses TRBV19 and TRBJ2-1; 12 nucleotides match TRBD2. The CDR3 consists of 16 residues. With 4 bases clipped from V and 7 bases from J, the junction kept 8 bases outside the gene matches. From germline, CDR1 is LNHDA and CDR2 SQIVND (reference sequence). CDR3 nucleotides: TGTGCCAGTAGTACAAACCTAGCGGGAGGGTTTAATGAGCAGTTCTTC. It specifies CASSTNLAGGFNEQFF.

The sample holds many counts of this clonotype. This beta chain was picked up by a library intended for alpha chains and is off target, so its count carries little meaning. The chain combines TRBV5-1 with TRBJ2-1, with 7 bases fitting TRBD2. Germline lookup yields CDR1 SGHRS and CDR2 YFSETQ. V trimming: 4 bases; J trimming: 4 bases; junction bases outside the gene matches: 14. The length of the CDR3 is 17 residues. The CDR3 sequence is CASSTHPQGGFYNEQFF. In nucleotides, the CDR3 is TGCGCCAGCAGCACCCACCCTCAGGGAGGGTTTTACAATGAGCAGTTCTTC.

In its sample, this clonotype was seen many times. This beta chain lies outside the target of a library built for alpha chains; its clone size means little. J is TRBJ2-5 and V is TRBV6-5, with D perhaps matching TRBD2 (5 bases). V lost 7 bases, J lost 0 bases, and 15 bases lay in between. There are 15 residues in the CDR3. Germline-derived CDR1 and CDR2 are MNHEY and SVGAGI. The CDR3 DNA reads as TGTGCCAGCACCCCACAACCAGCGGACCAAGAGACCCAGTACTTC. This encodes CASTPQPADQETQYF.

By proportion, this clonotype is medium-sized. Since the library was made to target alpha chains, this beta chain is a stray read and its abundance is not meaningful. In DNA form, the CDR3 reads TGTGCCAGCAGTTTGTCGGGCACTGCTCGGGTAAACACTGAAGCTTTCTTT. This sequence encodes CASSLSGTARVNTEAFF. The chain is built from TRBV28 and TRBJ1-1, with D unclear. This CDR3 region has 17 residues. From germline, CDR1 is MDHEN and CDR2 SYDVKM. V lost 3 bases to trimming and J lost 2 bases, with 19 bases between them. Using reference TRBV28 and TRBJ1-1 for the parts outside the CDR3, the full variable domain is DVKVTQSSRYLVKRTGEKVFLECVQDMDHENMFWYRQDPGLGLRLIYFSYDVKMKEKGDIPEGYSVSREKKERFSLILESASTNQTSMYLCASSLSGTARVNTEAFFGQGTRLTVV.

Concerning this clonotype: One junction end does not reproduce the germline sequence, and a read error may be involved. The library was designed around alpha chains, so this beta chain is a stray read whose abundance carries little weight. The rearrangement joins TRBV19 to TRBJ2-4, with D perhaps matching TRBD2 (5 bases). This CDR3 comprises 14 residues. From germline, CDR1 is LNHDA and CDR2 SQIVND (reference sequence). CDR3 nucleotides: TGTGCCAGCAGTACCGGGGTAGCCAAAAACATTCAGTACTTC. This gives the protein CASSTGVAKNIQYF. Together with reference TRBV19 and TRBJ2-4, the CDR3 gives the full variable domain: DGGITQSPKYLFRKEGQNVTLSCEQNLNHDAMYWYRQDPGQGLRLIYYSQIVNDFQKGDIAEGYSVSREKKESFPLTVTSAQKNPTAFYLCASSTGVAKNIQYFGAGTRLSVL.

The sample holds many counts of this clonotype. Since it is a stray read in a library aimed at alpha chains, this beta chain has a size that is not meaningful. The chain is built from TRBV6-5 and TRBJ1-1; TRBD1 aligns across 7 bases. The CDR3 runs 17 residues. Germline CDR1 MNHEY, CDR2 SVGAGI. After removal of 0 bases from V and 0 bases from J, the junction contained 7 bases not matched to a gene. CDR3 DNA sequence: TGTGCCAGCAGTTACTCGCAAAACAGGGGATTGAACACTGAAGCTTTCTTT. It is translated as CASSYSQNRGLNTEAFF.

By sample share, this clonotype is medium-sized (0.01 to 0.1%). For a library built for alpha chains, this beta chain is a stray read; little rests on its size. The V gene is TRBV11-1, the J gene TRBJ2-5; a weak D match, TRBD2 (5 bases). Per germline, CDR1 SGHAT and CDR2 FQDESV (reference sequence). The CDR3 is made up of 12 amino acids. CDR3 residues: CVQPGERETQYF. CDR3 nucleotide sequence: TGTGTCCAGCCCGGGGAAAGGGAGACCCAGTACTTC.

Within the sample, this clonotype is medium-sized (0.01 to 0.1%). This beta chain represents an off-target read in a library built for alpha chains; its size is of limited meaning. The genes are TRBV19 and TRBJ1-5; D is uncertain. Germline lookup yields CDR1 LNHDA and CDR2 SQIVND (reference sequence). The CDR3 consists of 16 residues. Trimming removed 6 bases at V and 10 bases at J, with 25 bases between. The CDR3 DNA follows: TGTGCCAGTAGCCTTAATATCTGGACGGGGATCAACCCCCAGCATTTT. Protein: CASSLNIWTGINPQHF.

This clonotype was seen ten or more times. The library was built for alpha chains, so this beta chain is an off-target read and its size means little. The genes are TRBV7-9 and TRBJ2-3, with D tentatively TRBD2 (6 bases). The CDR3 loop spans 16 amino acids. Germline V gene sequence: CDR1 SEHNR, CDR2 FQNEAQ (reference sequence). V shed 4 bases and J shed 4 bases, with 18 bases lying between them. This CDR3 reads CASSSSPRESADTQYF. CDR3 nucleotide sequence: TGTGCCAGCAGCTCCTCCCCTCGGGAGTCGGCAGATACGCAGTATTTT.

By frequency in the sample, this clonotype is medium-sized. At one end the junction does not follow the germline gene, possibly because of a read error. This beta chain is a stray read from a library made for alpha chains; its abundance is not meaningful. The chain employs TRBV7-7 and TRBJ2-2, with TRBD2 matching over 12 bases. The length of the CDR3 is 17 residues. The V gene's germline CDR1 is SSHAT and CDR2 FNYEAQ (reference sequence). The CDR3 loop is CASSQQPSGRANGELFF. CDR3 nucleotides: TGTGCTAGCAGCCAACAGCCTAGCGGGAGGGCCAACGGGGAGCTGTTTTTT.

Concerning this clonotype: Little can be read into the size of this beta chain, an off-target read in a library designed for alpha chains. The rearrangement uses TRBV11-2 and TRBJ2-1; TRBD2 might be the D (5 bases). Trimming took 5 bases from V and 5 from J, leaving 13 bases between them. The CDR3 consists of 14 residues. CDR1 is SGHAT and CDR2 is FQNNGV in the germline V gene. The CDR3 DNA follows: TGTGCCAGCAGCACCCGGACGGGAAACAATGAGCAGTTCTTC. It encodes CASSTRTGNNEQFF.

This clonotype is labeled as medium-sized. This beta chain is off target for a library built for alpha chains, so its abundance means little. The V and J genes are TRBV7-8 and TRBJ1-4, with 7 bases aligning to TRBD1. V shed 5 bases, J shed 5 bases, and the junction held 8 bases outside the gene matches. The CDR3 covers 15 residues. Germline values: CDR1 SGHVS, CDR2 FQNEAQ. The CDR3 protein is CASSIRTGPNEKLFF. The CDR3 nucleotides are TGTGCCAGCAGCATACGGACAGGTCCAAATGAAAAACTGTTTTTT.